Below are 9 T cell receptor beta chains sequenced from a single sample in a study of response to subunit inactivated influenza vaccine. A single record per CDR3 protein comes from TCRdb applying MiXCR to the RT-PCR reads. The table shows under 850,000 distinct CDR3 sequences, with around 20% occurring only once. This sample comprised PBMCs from blood, obtained about 5 days after vaccination. The receptors were gathered from a man between 50 and 59 years old who received an inactivated influenza vaccine.

The chain links TRBV7-2 to TRBJ1-4; D is unclear. Germline lookup yields CDR1 SGHTA and CDR2 FQGNSA. Trimming pared 4 bases from V and 7 bases from J, leaving 10 bases between. The CDR3 length is 13 residues. The CDR3 loop reads CASSYGEAEKLFF. CDR3 DNA sequence: TGTGCCAGCAGCTATGGTGAGGCTGAAAAACTGTTTTTT.

The V gene is TRBV5-1, the J gene TRBJ2-7; D is uncertain. V was shortened by 3 bases and J by 0 bases, with 13 bases between the two germline ends. Germline loops: CDR1 SGHRS, CDR2 YFSETQ. CDR3 length: 15 residues. CDR3 sequence reads: CASSSSETISYEQYF. CDR3 DNA: TGCGCCAGCAGCTCGTCAGAGACCATCTCCTACGAGCAGTACTTC.

This clonotype turned up a few times. The rearrangement links TRBV6-5 to TRBJ2-1, with D possibly matching TRBD2 (5 bases). V lost 4 bases to trimming and J lost 6 bases, with 16 bases between them. From germline, CDR1 is MNHEY and CDR2 SVGAGI. CDR3 size: 15 residues. CDR3 sequence reads: CASSFRRGPGNEQFF. CDR3 DNA: TGTGCCAGCAGTTTCCGGAGAGGGCCCGGCAATGAGCAGTTCTTC.

V usage is TRBV7-2 and J usage is TRBJ2-2; D gene uncertain. Trimming took off 1 base at V and 2 bases at J, with 8 bases between the two ends. The CDR3 sequence is 15 residues long. The germline CDR1 and CDR2 sequences are SGHTA and FQGNSA. The CDR3, as DNA: TGTGCCAGCAGCTTAGTTACTTTTAACACCGGGGAGCTGTTTTTT. This sequence encodes CASSLVTFNTGELFF.

This clonotype was recorded a few times. The genes are TRBV20-1 and TRBJ2-3; 9 bases are a match to TRBD2. Unmatched junction bases numbered 18, after V lost 6 bases and J lost 8 bases. Germline V CDR1 and CDR2: DFQATT, SNEGSKA (reference sequence). The CDR3 runs to 16 residues. The CDR3 DNA sequence: TGCAGTGCCCCTGGCCCCACCGCGGGAGGGAGGGCTACGCAGTATTTT. The encoded protein is CSAPGPTAGGRATQYF.

This clonotype has only a few counts. For the CDR3, the DNA is TGTGCCAGCAGCCTGGGACTCGATACCTACGAGCAGTACTTC. Protein: CASSLGLDTYEQYF. The rearrangement links TRBV7-9 to TRBJ2-7; possible D gene TRBD2, 6 bases. CDR3 length: 14 amino acids. Between the trimmed V and J ends, which lost 5 bases and 2 bases, there was a span of 13 bases. Germline loops: CDR1 SEHNR, CDR2 FQNEAQ (reference sequence).

This clonotype was counted only a few times. V usage is TRBV20-1 and J usage is TRBJ1-5; 9 nucleotides match TRBD1. Germline trimming cut 0 bases from V and 1 base from J; bases unmatched to any gene: 4. This CDR3 has 16 amino acids. CDR1 is DFQATT and CDR2 is SNEGSKA in the germline V gene (reference sequence). The CDR3 spells CSARDGTGLSNQPQHF. CDR3 nucleotide sequence: TGCAGTGCTAGAGACGGGACAGGGTTGAGCAATCAGCCCCAGCATTTT.

This clonotype turned up a few times. V gene TRBV20-1 combines with J gene TRBJ2-7; 8 bases line up with TRBD1. CDR1 is DFQATT, CDR2 SNEGSKA, per germline (reference sequence). V dropped 6 bases and J dropped 1; count of bases not matched to a gene: 11. The length of the CDR3 is 15 residues. CDR3 DNA: TGCAGTGCGGGGGCCTGGGACAGGATATCCTACGAGCAGTACTTC. This gives the protein CSAGAWDRISYEQYF.

This chain joins TRBV4-3 and TRBJ2-3; D gene uncertain. Germline V gene lookup returns CDR1 LGHNA and CDR2 YSLEER. V was trimmed by 4 bases and J by 1 base, leaving 12 bases between them. The CDR3 has 15 amino acids. The chain's CDR3 is CASSRSGFRTDTQYF. The CDR3 nucleotides read TGCGCCAGCAGCCGGAGTGGGTTCCGCACAGATACGCAGTATTTT.